Below, 9 T cell receptor beta chains from the same sample are listed, as sequenced in a study of T-cell memory formation after mild COVID-19. Each CDR3 protein gets one entry after TCRdb re-called the 5' RACE reads with MiXCR. In the table there are tens of thousands of distinct CDR3 sequences, about 15% of which are singletons. The sequenced material came from PBMCs or a T cell subset sorted from them (not recorded which). Receptors originate from a man between 18 and 35 years old who had mild COVID-19 (a few samples of this study predate the infection). Cell type and time point are not known.

This clonotype was counted only a few times. CDR3 nucleotide sequence: TGCGCCAGCAGCCAAGATTTCCCCAGCCAAGAGACCCAGTACTTC. It specifies CASSQDFPSQETQYF. This chain connects TRBV4-3 to TRBJ2-5; no clear D gene. CDR3 length equals 15 residues. V lost 0 bases, J lost 1 base, and 9 bases lay in between. Germline CDR1 LGHNA, CDR2 YSLEER.

There are a few counts of this clonotype. The chain couples TRBV2 to TRBJ2-7; TRBD1 is a possible D gene (6 bases). The V end was cut by 3 bases, the J end by 0 bases, with 12 bases between. This CDR3 is built from 15 residues. Per the germline V gene, CDR1 is SNHLY and CDR2 is FYNNEI. CDR3 coding DNA: TGTGCCAGCAGTGACCCACAGGGCCTCTCCTACGAGCAGTACTTC. It specifies CASSDPQGLSYEQYF.

This clonotype was detected only a few times. The chain couples TRBV24-1 to TRBJ2-1, with 8 positions matching TRBD2. In germline, CDR1 is KGHDR, CDR2 SFDVKD. J lost 6 bases, V lost 4 bases, and 7 bases had no gene match. CDR3 length: 15 residues. CDR3 sequence: CATSDPQRGSNEQFF. In DNA, the CDR3 is TGTGCCACCAGTGACCCCCAGCGGGGGAGCAATGAGCAGTTCTTC.

This chain joins TRBV4-1 and TRBJ2-5, with 11 bases fitting TRBD1. Trimming at V came to 3 bases and at J to 5 bases, leaving 5 bases not matched to a gene. From germline, CDR1 is MGHRA and CDR2 YSYEKL. This CDR3 has 15 residues. This chain's CDR3 is CASSHRTGGSETQYF. The CDR3 DNA is TGCGCCAGCAGCCACCGGACAGGGGGCTCCGAGACCCAGTACTTC.

The genes are TRBV5-1 and TRBJ1-2, with D perhaps matching TRBD1 (6 bases). The CDR3 is made up of 15 amino acids. V dropped 1 base and J dropped 3 bases, with 13 bases sitting between them. Germline CDR1 is SGHRS and CDR2 is YFSETQ. Here the CDR3 reads CASSLLGQNDYGYTF. The CDR3 DNA sequence: TGCGCCAGCAGCTTGTTAGGACAGAACGACTATGGCTACACCTTC.

This clonotype occurred a few times. The chain is built from TRBV6-4 and TRBJ2-2; 14 positions agree with TRBD2. The germline V gene has CDR1 MRHNA and CDR2 SNTAGT. V dropped 7 bases and J dropped 0; count of bases not matched to a gene: 7. This CDR3 is 18 amino acids long. The CDR3 DNA sequence: TGTGCCAGCACTATGACTAGCGGGGGGGACGCGAACACCGGGGAGCTGTTTTTT. Translated: CASTMTSGGDANTGELFF.

CDR3 sequence (DNA): TGTGCCAGCACCCCCGGGCGCGGCACCGGGGAGCTGTTTTTT. Translating it yields CASTPGRGTGELFF. This chain links TRBV2 with TRBJ2-2; D unresolved. Germline loops: CDR1 SNHLY, CDR2 FYNNEI. V was pared by 7 bases and J by 4 bases, with 13 bases between. The CDR3 extends over 14 amino acids.

The gene calls are TRBV4-1 and TRBJ1-2, with D possibly matching TRBD1 (6 bases). The germline V gene has CDR1 MGHRA and CDR2 YSYEKL. The CDR3 runs 15 residues. Trimming cost V 0 bases and J 4 bases, with 12 bases left between them. In DNA form, the CDR3 reads TGCGCCAGCAGCCAAGATCCCCCCAGGGGCTATGGCTACACCTTC. Translation: CASSQDPPRGYGYTF.

V is TRBV27 and J is TRBJ1-1; 7 bases match TRBD1. The V and J ends lost 2 bases and 5 bases, in that order; junction bases with no gene match: 8. The CDR3 runs to 15 residues. Germline CDR1 and CDR2: MNHEY and SMNVEV (reference sequence). CDR3: CASSLTGDEGTEAFF. The CDR3 coding sequence is TGTGCCAGCAGTTTAACAGGGGACGAGGGGACTGAAGCTTTCTTT.